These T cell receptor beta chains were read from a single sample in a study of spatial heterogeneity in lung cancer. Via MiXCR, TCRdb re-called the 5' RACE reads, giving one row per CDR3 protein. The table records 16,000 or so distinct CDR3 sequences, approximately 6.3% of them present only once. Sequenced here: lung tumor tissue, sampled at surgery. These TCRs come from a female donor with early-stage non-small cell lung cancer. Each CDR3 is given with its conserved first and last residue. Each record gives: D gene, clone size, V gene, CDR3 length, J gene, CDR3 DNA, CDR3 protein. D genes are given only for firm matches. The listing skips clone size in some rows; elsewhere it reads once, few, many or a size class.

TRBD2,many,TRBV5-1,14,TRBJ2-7,TGCGCCAGCAGCGAGGGGACTAGCGGGGCGGAGCAGTACTTC,CASSEGTSGAEQYF
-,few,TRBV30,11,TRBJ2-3,TGTGCCCAAAGAGGGATGGATACGCAGTATTTT,CAQRGMDTQYF
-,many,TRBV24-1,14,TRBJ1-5,TGTGCCACCAGTGACCCCGGCGAATATCAGCCCCAGCATTTT,CATSDPGEYQPQHF
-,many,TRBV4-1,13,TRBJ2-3,TGCGCCAGCAGCCAGCGGGTGACAGATACGCAGTATTTT,CASSQRVTDTQYF
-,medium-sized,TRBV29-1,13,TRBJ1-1,TGCAGCGTTGATGCAGGGTCAACCACTGAAGCTTTCTTT,CSVDAGSTTEAFF
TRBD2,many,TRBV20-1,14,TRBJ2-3,TGCAGTGCTAGCCCCCCAGGGAGGGGTGATACGCAGTATTTT,CSASPPGRGDTQYF
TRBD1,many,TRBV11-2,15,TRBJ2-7,TGTGCCAGCAGCTTAGGGACAGGGGTCTACTACGAGCAGTACTTC,CASSLGTGVYYEQYF
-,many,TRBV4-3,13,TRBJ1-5,TGCGCCAGCAGCCAAGATTCCCATCAGCCCCAGCATTTT,CASSQDSHQPQHF
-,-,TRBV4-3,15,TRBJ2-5,TGCGCCAGCAGCCAAGATCTGGGAGACCAAGAGACCCAGTACTTC,CASSQDLGDQETQYF
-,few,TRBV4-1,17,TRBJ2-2,TGCGCCAGCAGCCAAGCCCGGGCCCAGGGGCGGACCGGGGAGCTGTTTTTT,CASSQARAQGRTGELFF
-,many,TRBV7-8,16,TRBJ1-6,TGTGCCAGCAGCTTAGATCCCTGCTCCTATAATTCACCCCTCCACTTT,CASSLDPCSYNSPLHF
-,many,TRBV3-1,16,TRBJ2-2,TGTGCCAGCAGCCAAGGAGTGGGAGATCGCACCGGGGAGCTGTTTTTT,CASSQGVGDRTGELFF
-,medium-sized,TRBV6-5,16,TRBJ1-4,TGTGCCAGCAGTTACGGGACAAAAACAACTAATGAAAAACTGTTTTTT,CASSYGTKTTNEKLFF
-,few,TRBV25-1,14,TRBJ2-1,TGTGCCAGCAGGGGACTGTCCCCCTACAATGAGCAGTTCTTC,CASRGLSPYNEQFF
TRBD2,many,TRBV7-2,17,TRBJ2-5,TGTGCCAGCAGCGCGAGGCTCAGCGGGGGGGCCTTTGAGACCCAGTACTTC,CASSARLSGGAFETQYF
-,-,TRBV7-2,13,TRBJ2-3,TGTGCCAGCAGCGCCGCCTGGTCCGAGGCGCAGTATTTT,CASSAAWSEAQYF
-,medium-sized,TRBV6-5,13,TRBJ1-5,TGTGCCAGCAGGGGAGGACCTTGGGAGCCCCAGCATTTT,CASRGGPWEPQHF
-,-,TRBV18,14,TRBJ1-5,TGTGCCAGCTCACCGGCCAGGGTAGGCCAGCCCCAGCATTTT,CASSPARVGQPQHF
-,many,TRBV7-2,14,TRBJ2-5,TGTGCCAGCAGCTTAGTGGGGGGCCAAGAGACCCAGTACTTC,CASSLVGGQETQYF
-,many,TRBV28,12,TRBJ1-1,TGTGCCAGCAGTTCCCAACTTTTTGAAGCTTTCTTT,CASSSQLFEAFF
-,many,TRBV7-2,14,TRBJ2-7,TGTGCCAGCAGCTTATCCTCAGGAAACTACGAGCAGTACTTC,CASSLSSGNYEQYF
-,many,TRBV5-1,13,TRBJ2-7,TGCGCCAGCCGGTCATTCGGGGCCGTAGAGCAGTACTTC,CASRSFGAVEQYF
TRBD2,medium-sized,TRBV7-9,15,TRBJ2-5,TGTGCCAGCAGCTCCCCTTCGGGGGGAGAAGAGACCCAGTACTTC,CASSSPSGGEETQYF
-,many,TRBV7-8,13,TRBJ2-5,TGTGCCAGCAGCTCCTGTCCCCAAGAGACCCAGTACTTC,CASSSCPQETQYF
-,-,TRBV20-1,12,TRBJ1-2,TGCAGTGCCCGCCCGTTAAACTATGGCTACACCTTC,CSARPLNYGYTF
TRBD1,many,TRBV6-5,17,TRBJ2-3,TGTGCCAGCAGTTACTTAACAGGGGGGACCGTTGGAGATACGCAGTATTTT,CASSYLTGGTVGDTQYF
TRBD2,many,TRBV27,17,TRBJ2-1,TGTGCCAGCAGTCCTACGACTAGCGGGGTATCCTACAATGAGCAGTTCTTC,CASSPTTSGVSYNEQFF
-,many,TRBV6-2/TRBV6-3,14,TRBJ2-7,TGTGCCAGCAGTCAAAGGAGGGGCTCCTACGAGCAGTACTTC,CASSQRRGSYEQYF
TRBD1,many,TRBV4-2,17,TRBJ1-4,TGTGCCAGCAGCCCCGGACAGGGGGCGTTGACTAATGAAAAACTGTTTTTT,CASSPGQGALTNEKLFF
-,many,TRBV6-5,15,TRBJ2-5,TGTGCCAGCAGCCGCCAGGGGCGCGGTTGGGAGACCCAGTACTTC,CASSRQGRGWETQYF
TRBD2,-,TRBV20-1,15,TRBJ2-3,TGCAGTGCGTTTCCCCCTAGCGGCCTCACAGATACGCAGTATTTT,CSAFPPSGLTDTQYF
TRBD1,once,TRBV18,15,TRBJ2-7,TGTGCCAGCTCACCCCCCGGGACAGGGACCTACGAGCAGTACTTC,CASSPPGTGTYEQYF
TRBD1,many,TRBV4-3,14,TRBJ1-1,TGCGCCAGCAGCCACGGGGACAGGGACACTGAAGCTTTCTTT,CASSHGDRDTEAFF
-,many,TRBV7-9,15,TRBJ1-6,TGTGCCAGCAGCCAGGACAGCGGGTATAATTCACCCCTCCACTTT,CASSQDSGYNSPLHF
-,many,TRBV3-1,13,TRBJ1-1,TGTGCCAGCAGCCCCGGAATAAACACTGAAGCTTTCTTT,CASSPGINTEAFF
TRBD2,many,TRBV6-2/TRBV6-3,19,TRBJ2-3,TGTGCCAGCTCCGCCGGCGGGGGGCTCACCCGCTTTGGCACAGATACGCAGTATTTT,CASSAGGGLTRFGTDTQYF
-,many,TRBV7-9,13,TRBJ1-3,TGTGCCTACCGAGGGCTCTCTGGAAACACCATATATTTT,CAYRGLSGNTIYF
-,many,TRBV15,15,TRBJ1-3,TGTGCCACCAGCAGAGTTACAGGCTCTGGAAACACCATATATTTT,CATSRVTGSGNTIYF
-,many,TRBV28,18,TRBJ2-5,TGTGCCAGCAGTTTGGGGGTGGGCGGGACGGAACGGAAAGAGACCCAGTACTTC,CASSLGVGGTERKETQYF
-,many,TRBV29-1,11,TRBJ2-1,TGCAGCGCGGCCCCCGTGGATGAGCAGTTCTTC,CSAAPVDEQFF
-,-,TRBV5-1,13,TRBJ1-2,TGCGCCAGCAGCTCCGGGGCCGAGGGCGGCTACACCTTC,CASSSGAEGGYTF
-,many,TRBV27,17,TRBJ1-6,TGTGCCAGCAGTTCCGACAGTCACAGCTCCTATAATTCACCCCTCCACTTT,CASSSDSHSSYNSPLHF
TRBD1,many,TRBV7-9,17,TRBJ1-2,TGTGCCAGCAGCACCTACGGGACAGGGGGCGGAAGCTATGGCTACACCTTC,CASSTYGTGGGSYGYTF
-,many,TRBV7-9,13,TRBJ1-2,TGTGCCAGCAGCTCCCCGGGGGGCTATGGCTACACCTTC,CASSSPGGYGYTF
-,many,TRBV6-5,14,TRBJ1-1,TGTGCCAGCAGTTATGGTCAGTCGAACACTGAAGCTTTCTTT,CASSYGQSNTEAFF
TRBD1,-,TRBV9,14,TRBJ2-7,TGTGCCAGCAGCGCGACAGGGGGCTCCTACGAGCAGTACTTC,CASSATGGSYEQYF
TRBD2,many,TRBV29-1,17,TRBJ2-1,TGCAGCGTTCTTAGTCCCAGCGGGGGCCACTCCTACAATGAGCAGTTCTTC,CSVLSPSGGHSYNEQFF
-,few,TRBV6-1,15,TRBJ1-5,TGTGCCAGCAGTTTTGGGGAGGTTAGCAATCAGCCCCAGCATTTT,CASSFGEVSNQPQHF
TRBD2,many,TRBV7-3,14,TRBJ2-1,TGTGCCAGCAGCTCTAGCGGGGGGTGGAATGAGCAGTTCTTC,CASSSSGGWNEQFF
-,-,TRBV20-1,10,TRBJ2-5,TGCGGCTTAGTGGGGGAGACCCAGTACTTC,CGLVGETQYF
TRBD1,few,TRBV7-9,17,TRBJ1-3,TGTGCCAGCAGCTTGGAAAACAGGGGGCGTAGAGGAAACACCATATATTTT,CASSLENRGRRGNTIYF
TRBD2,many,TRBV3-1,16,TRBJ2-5,TGTGCCAGCAGCCGAACCGCCCCTAGCGGGCAAGAGACCCAGTACTTC,CASSRTAPSGQETQYF
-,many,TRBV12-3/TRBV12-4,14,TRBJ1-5,TGTGCCAGCTCGGGCAGTACCGTTGTAGGGCCCCAGCATTTT,CASSGSTVVGPQHF